Listed here are 27 T cell receptor beta chains from one sample, sequenced in a study of cytomegalovirus exposure and HLA in healthy donors. With 60 Vbeta and 13 Jbeta primers, the PCR was carried out. Repertoires were generated with immunoSEQ multiplex PCR, while TCRdb's copy carries only in-frame clones and drops some. The sample data list 140,000 or so clones. Input material: PBMCs. Receptor source: a male donor in good health and CMV-seronegative.

The chain has TRBV19 and TRBJ2-7; TRBD1 matches 9 bases. Trimming took 6 bases from V and 4 from J; bases not matched to a gene: 7. From germline, CDR1 is LNHDA and CDR2 SQIVND (reference sequence). CDR3 length: 14 amino acids. The DNA for the CDR3 is TGTGCCAGTAGCCCCGGGACAGGGTTTTACGAGCAGTACTTC. As protein: CASSPGTGFYEQYF.

This chain joins TRBV28 and TRBJ1-1; D not certain. From germline, CDR1 is MDHEN and CDR2 SYDVKM. The CDR3 has 13 amino acids. V shed 2 bases and J shed 4 bases, with 8 bases lying between them. Here the CDR3 DNA reads TGTGCCAGCAGTTTAGGAGAGTCCACTGAAGCTTTCTTT. This sequence encodes CASSLGESTEAFF.

The chain recombines TRBV6-5 with TRBJ2-1, with 10 positions matching TRBD2. Trimming cost V 6 bases and J 6 bases; bases outside gene matches: 8. CDR1 is MNHEY, CDR2 SVGAGI, per germline. This CDR3 comprises 15 residues. The CDR3 bases are TGTGCCAGCAGCACCGGGACTAGCGAGACCAATGAGCAGTTCTTC. Translation: CASSTGTSETNEQFF.

The genes are TRBV14 and TRBJ2-1; tentative D call: TRBD2 (6 bases). The V end was cut by 4 bases, the J end by 5 bases, with 21 bases between. The CDR3 runs to 17 residues. Germline V gene lookup returns CDR1 SGHDN and CDR2 FVKESK. The CDR3: CASSLRGIFSLHNEQFF. The CDR3 nucleotides read TGTGCCAGCAGCCTACGCGGGATTTTTAGTTTGCACAATGAGCAGTTCTTC. Supplemented by reference TRBV14 and TRBJ2-1, the full variable domain reads EAGVTQFPSHSVIEKGQTVTLRCDPISGHDNLYWYRRVMGKEIKFLLHFVKESKQDESGMPNNRFLAERTGGTYSTLKVQPAELEDSGVYFCASSLRGIFSLHNEQFFGPGTRLTVL.

J is TRBJ2-5 and V is TRBV19; 8 bases fit TRBD2. CDR3 size: 11 residues. CDR1 is LNHDA, CDR2 SQIVND, per germline (reference sequence). The trim removed 7 bases at V and 7 bases at J, leaving 2 bases unmatched. This CDR3 reads CASTAGGTQYF. The DNA for the CDR3 is TGTGCCAGTACCGCGGGGGGGACCCAGTACTTC.

The chain has TRBV18 and TRBJ1-1; D ambiguous. Germline lookup yields CDR1 KGHSH and CDR2 LQKENI. The CDR3 contains 13 residues. With 3 bases removed from V and 4 bases from J, the gap between germline ends came to 9 bases. In DNA form, the CDR3 reads TGTGCCAGCTCACCCGGTTCTTCCACTGAAGCTTTCTTT. Amino acids: CASSPGSSTEAFF.

The J gene is TRBJ2-1, the V gene TRBV7-3; 7 bases map to TRBD2. V shed 5 bases, J shed 2 bases, and the junction held 12 bases outside the gene matches. Germline CDR1 reads SGHTA; CDR2 reads FQGTGA. This CDR3 region has 17 residues. CDR3 sequence: CASSPDGGGTPYNEQFF. CDR3 sequence (DNA): TGTGCCAGCAGCCCCGACGGCGGGGGAACTCCCTACAATGAGCAGTTCTTC.

The rearrangement uses TRBV28 and TRBJ2-5; TRBD1 matches 9 bases. Per germline, CDR1 MDHEN and CDR2 SYDVKM. The CDR3 runs to 14 residues. Trimming removed 5 bases from V and 2 bases from J; junction bases left unmatched: 3. The CDR3 spells CASSVGTGQETQYF. CDR3 nucleotide sequence: TGTGCCAGCAGTGTAGGGACAGGGCAAGAGACCCAGTACTTC.

The chain couples TRBV18 to TRBJ1-1, with 7 bases identical to TRBD1. Germline CDR1 is KGHSH and CDR2 is LQKENI. With 4 bases clipped from V and 0 bases from J, the junction kept 8 bases outside the gene matches. CDR3 length: 16 amino acids. CDR3 protein: CASSRDRGPMNTEAFF. Here the CDR3 DNA reads TGTGCCAGCTCACGGGATAGGGGGCCCATGAACACTGAAGCTTTCTTT.

The chain links TRBV7-2 to TRBJ2-4; D may be TRBD2 (5 bases). The CDR3 totals 14 residues. Trimming removed 4 bases at V and 7 bases at J, with 14 bases between. Germline-derived CDR1 and CDR2 are SGHTA and FQGNSA. Written as DNA, the CDR3 is TGTGCCAGCAGCTCGGGATCCCCGGGGAACATTCAGTACTTC. This codes for CASSSGSPGNIQYF.

J is TRBJ2-7 and V is TRBV5-1, with D perhaps matching TRBD2 (6 bases). The CDR3 totals 14 residues. Germline V CDR1 and CDR2: SGHRS, YFSETQ. Trimming removed 0 bases from V and 7 bases from J, with 14 bases in between. CDR3 coding DNA: TGCGCCAGCAGCTTGGGAGGGCGTCGGGGGGAGCAGTACTTC. This sequence encodes CASSLGGRRGEQYF.

The chain carries TRBV4-3 and TRBJ1-2; 7 bases line up with TRBD1. CDR1 and CDR2 (germline): LGHNA, YSLEER. J lost 8 bases, V lost 4 bases, and 10 bases had no gene match. CDR3 length: 14 amino acids. This CDR3 reads CASSRDTGDGGYTF. The CDR3 nucleotides read TGCGCCAGCAGCCGAGACACAGGGGACGGCGGCTACACCTTC.

This chain joins TRBV6-1 and TRBJ2-7; D uncertain. This CDR3 region has 13 residues. Trimming shortened V by 3 bases and J by 6 bases, and 12 bases separated the two germline ends. Germline-derived CDR1 and CDR2 are MNHNS and SASEGT. The CDR3 DNA reads TGTGCCAGCAGTGACCATCCTCGGAGCGAGCAGTACTTC. Translation: CASSDHPRSEQYF.

The chain carries TRBV10-1 and TRBJ2-3; 10 bases fit TRBD1. The germline CDR1 and CDR2 sequences are WNHNN and SYGVQD (reference sequence). The length of the CDR3 is 15 residues. V was pared by 8 bases and J by 3 bases, with 8 bases of the junction left unmatched. The CDR3 DNA sequence: TGCGCCAGCGCCGAACCGGGACAGGGGACAGATACGCAGTATTTT. This sequence encodes CASAEPGQGTDTQYF.

CDR3 amino acids: CASSHQGSSYEQYF. The CDR3 bases are TGTGCCAGCAGCCACCAGGGGAGCTCCTACGAGCAGTACTTC. This chain uses TRBV27 with TRBJ2-7, with D possibly TRBD1 on 6 matching bases. The CDR3 extends over 14 amino acids. V shed 6 bases and J shed 0 bases, with 12 bases lying between them. Germline-derived CDR1 and CDR2 are MNHEY and SMNVEV (reference sequence).

The V gene is TRBV27, the J gene TRBJ2-1; D may be TRBD1 (6 bases). CDR1 MNHEY and CDR2 SMNVEV come from the germline V gene (reference sequence). The germline V and J ends were trimmed by 8 bases and 4 bases, with 21 bases remaining between them. CDR3 length: 16 residues. CDR3: CASHPLRDTAYNEQFF. The CDR3 nucleotides read TGTGCCAGCCATCCCCTCCGGGACACAGCATACAATGAGCAGTTCTTC.

The chain combines TRBV19 with TRBJ2-5; TRBD1 is a possible D gene (5 bases). The CDR3 is made up of 14 amino acids. V gave up 5 bases and J gave up 3 bases, with 13 bases separating them. Germline CDR1 reads LNHDA; CDR2 reads SQIVND (reference sequence). The CDR3 coding sequence is TGTGCCAGTAGTTGGGGCGCCCCCGAAGAGACCCAGTACTTC. Its translation is CASSWGAPEETQYF.

This sequence joins TRBV11-2 and TRBJ2-1, with D tentatively TRBD2 (5 bases). With 5 bases removed from V and 6 bases from J, the gap between germline ends came to 14 bases. CDR3 length: 14 residues. The V gene's germline CDR1 is SGHAT and CDR2 FQNNGV. The CDR3 nucleotides are TGTGCCAGCAGCGACCGGACCGAGGGCAATGAGCAGTTCTTC. Translated: CASSDRTEGNEQFF. Combining the CDR3 with reference TRBV11-2 and TRBJ2-1 gives the whole variable domain EAGVAQSPRYKIIEKRQSVAFWCNPISGHATLYWYQQILGQGPKLLIQFQNNGVVDDSQLPKDRFSAERLKGVDSTLKIQPAKLEDSAVYLCASSDRTEGNEQFFGPGTRLTVL.

The V call is TRBV9, the J call TRBJ1-2; possibly TRBD1 for D (6 bases). This CDR3 has 13 residues. The V and J ends lost 0 bases and 7 bases respectively, with 10 bases between them. CDR1 and CDR2 (germline): SGDLS, YYNGEE. CDR3: CASSVGGGFGYTF. CDR3 DNA sequence: TGTGCCAGCAGCGTAGGAGGGGGATTTGGCTACACCTTC.

J is TRBJ2-7 and V is TRBV28, with 7 bases fitting TRBD1. There are 14 residues in the CDR3. The trim removed 8 bases at V and 4 bases at J, leaving 11 bases unmatched. Germline V CDR1 and CDR2: MDHEN, SYDVKM. The CDR3 DNA reads TGTGCCAGCCTGAGGGGGCCGTCGACATACGAGCAGTACTTC. Protein sequence: CASLRGPSTYEQYF.

The J gene is TRBJ2-5, the V gene TRBV28, with 7 nucleotides matching TRBD2. The CDR3 runs 14 residues. The junction had 8 bases not matched to a gene; V was cut back by 7 bases and J by 3 bases. The germline gives CDR1 MDHEN, CDR2 SYDVKM. The CDR3 DNA reads TGTGCCAGCAAGGCGCGGGGAGGGAAAGAGACCCAGTACTTC. It encodes CASKARGGKETQYF.

The chain employs TRBV6-6 and TRBJ1-3; tentatively, D is TRBD1 (5 bases). The CDR3 totals 16 residues. V lost 6 bases to trimming and J lost 3 bases, with 18 bases between them. The V gene's germline CDR1 is MNHNY and CDR2 SVGAGI (reference sequence). This chain's CDR3 is CASSHSPGVIGNTIYF. The DNA for the CDR3 is TGTGCCAGCAGCCACTCGCCGGGGGTCATTGGAAACACCATATATTTT.

V usage is TRBV15 and J usage is TRBJ1-2; 7 bases agree with TRBD1. The CDR3 sequence is 17 residues long. The ends lost 1 base at V and 4 bases at J; junction bases unmatched: 12. Looked up from germline, CDR1 is LNHNV and CDR2 is YYDKDF (reference sequence). In nucleotides, the CDR3 is TGTGCCACCAGCAGAGTCGGAGGGGGCGCGGGTTCCTATGGCTACACCTTC. It codes for CATSRVGGGAGSYGYTF.

Turning to this clone: Germline is not matched at one junction end, which may reflect a read error. This sample also contains other DNA sequences that code for the same CDR3. The rearrangement links TRBV9 to TRBJ1-2; D ambiguous. CDR1 is SGDLS, CDR2 YYNGEE, per germline. The CDR3 is 14 residues long. The CDR3 loop is CASSVLESNYGYTF. CDR3 in DNA: TGTGCCAGCAGCGTATTGGAGTCTAACTACGGCTACACCTTC. Using reference TRBV9 and TRBJ1-2 for the parts outside the CDR3, the full variable domain is DSGVTQTPKHLITATGQRVTLRCSPRSGDLSVYWYQQSLDQGLQFLIQYYNGEERAKGNILERFSAQQFPDLHSELNLSSLELGDSALYFCASSVLESNYGYTFGSGTRLTVV.

The chain employs TRBV7-8 and TRBJ2-3, with D possibly TRBD1 on 6 matching bases. The ends were cut back, 4 bases at V and 1 base at J, with 12 bases in the middle. The CDR3 runs 15 residues. Germline CDR1 reads SGHVS; CDR2 reads FQNEAQ. For the CDR3, the DNA is TGTGCCAGCAGCTCGCCCACAGGGCGCACAGATACGCAGTATTTT. Amino acids: CASSSPTGRTDTQYF.

This rearrangement joins TRBV6-5 to TRBJ2-5, with a tentative D call TRBD2 (6 bases). V lost 0 bases and J lost 5, with 13 bases in between. The germline gives CDR1 MNHEY, CDR2 SVGAGI. The CDR3 sequence is 15 residues long. CDR3 loop: CASSYSGGLAETQYF. The CDR3, as DNA: TGTGCCAGCAGTTACTCGGGAGGTCTAGCGGAGACCCAGTACTTC.

This chain uses TRBV6-1 with TRBJ1-4, with D hard to call. Germline V CDR1 and CDR2: MNHNS, SASEGT. Trimming cost V 6 bases and J 4 bases, with 3 bases left between them. The CDR3 spans 11 residues. CDR3: CASRHNEKLFF. The CDR3 DNA reads as TGTGCCAGCAGACATAATGAAAAACTGTTTTTT.